The 26 T cell receptor beta chains reported below all come from one sample, sequenced in a study of blood T cell repertoires in COVID-19. Repertoires were generated with immunoSEQ multiplex PCR, while TCRdb's copy carries only in-frame clones and drops some. The repertoire holds about 140,000 clones, with roughly four fifths as singletons. The specimen was peripheral blood. The receptor source for this set is a woman older than 75 with active or convalescent COVID-19.

The V and J genes are TRBV11-1 and TRBJ1-1, with 8 positions matching TRBD1. The J segment lost 6 bases and the V segment lost 5 bases, leaving 8 bases of the junction unmatched. CDR1 and CDR2 from the germline V gene are SGHAT and FQDESV (reference sequence). The CDR3 has 14 residues. CDR3 region: CASSATGVRSEAFF. The CDR3 bases are TGTGCCAGCAGCGCGACAGGGGTCCGGTCTGAAGCTTTCTTT.

This sequence joins TRBV5-1 and TRBJ1-1; 7 bases line up with TRBD1. CDR3 length equals 17 residues. V shed 3 bases and J 0 bases; nucleotides not matched to a gene: 11. Germline-derived CDR1 and CDR2 are SGHRS and YFSETQ. The CDR3 nucleotides read TGCGCCAGCAGCTCACTCACAGGGGCGGAACTGAACACTGAAGCTTTCTTT. Protein: CASSSLTGAELNTEAFF.

This chain joins TRBV7-9 and TRBJ1-2, with D tentatively TRBD1 (5 bases). The CDR3 is made up of 15 amino acids. V was cut by 5 bases and J by 0 bases, with 13 bases left in between. CDR1 and CDR2 (germline): SEHNR, FQNEAQ (reference sequence). The CDR3 region is CASSQRGRANYGYTF. The CDR3 DNA follows: TGTGCCAGCAGCCAACGGGGGAGAGCTAACTATGGCTACACCTTC.

The table lists this clone with a few counts. The chain employs TRBV9 and TRBJ1-1; TRBD1 matches at 10 bases. J was trimmed by 5 bases and V by 3 bases; bases with no gene match: 13. CDR3 length: 17 residues. Germline-derived CDR1 and CDR2 are SGDLS and YYNGEE. CDR3 coding DNA: TGTGCCAGCAGCGATAACCGGGACAGGGGAAGTAATACTGAAGCTTTCTTT. Its protein is CASSDNRDRGSNTEAFF.

This clone was seen once. This rearrangement joins TRBV15 to TRBJ1-1; 7 bases are shared with TRBD1. In germline, CDR1 is LNHNV, CDR2 YYDKDF (reference sequence). This CDR3 has 14 amino acids. V was pared by 4 bases and J by 1 base, with 3 bases of the junction left unmatched. The chain's CDR3 is CATSTRQGNTEAFF. DNA for the CDR3: TGTGCCACCAGCACCCGACAGGGGAACACTGAAGCTTTCTTT.

This chain joins TRBV6-6 and TRBJ1-1; TRBD1 matches at 8 bases. In germline, CDR1 is MNHNY, CDR2 SVGAGI (reference sequence). The CDR3 consists of 16 residues. The V segment lost 5 bases and the J segment 3 bases; nucleotides outside the gene matches: 11. Here the CDR3 reads CASSRQGRGADTEAFF. The CDR3 coding sequence is TGTGCCAGCAGTCGACAGGGGAGGGGGGCCGACACTGAAGCTTTCTTT.

Only one count was recorded for this clone. At one end, the junction sequence differs from germline, possibly due to a read error. V is TRBV4-2 and J is TRBJ1-2; D unclear. This CDR3 comprises 13 residues. Germline V CDR1 and CDR2: LGHNA, YNFKEQ. Here the CDR3 DNA reads TGTGCCAGCAACCAAGGTTGGAGCTATGGCTACACCTTC. As protein: CASNQGWSYGYTF.

The chain carries TRBV5-5 and TRBJ1-1; D is unclear. CDR1 and CDR2 (germline): SGHKS, YYEKEE (reference sequence). The CDR3 extends over 13 amino acids. The V gene lost 10 bases and the J gene lost 1 base, with 14 bases spanning the gap. The CDR3 DNA reads as TGTGCCGGATCTTCACGAGGGAACACTGAAGCTTTCTTT. Translation gives CAGSSRGNTEAFF.

The rearrangement links TRBV30 to TRBJ1-1; TRBD1 aligns across 7 bases. In germline, CDR1 is GTSNPN, CDR2 SVGIG (reference sequence). This CDR3 contains 14 residues. V lost 2 bases, J lost 1 base, and 4 bases stayed unmatched. CDR3 coding DNA: TGTGCCTGGAGTTTCGCAGGGGGGAACACTGAAGCTTTCTTT. Protein: CAWSFAGGNTEAFF.

The rearrangement uses TRBV5-5 and TRBJ1-6, with 8 bases identical to TRBD1. The V gene's germline CDR1 is SGHKS and CDR2 YYEKEE (reference sequence). There are 15 residues in the CDR3. Losses at the gene ends were 1 base for V and 4 bases for J; bases not matched to a gene: 1. The CDR3 protein is CASSLRTGYNSPLHF. CDR3 sequence (DNA): TGTGCCAGCAGCTTGCGGACAGGGTATAATTCACCCCTCCACTTT.

J is TRBJ1-5 and V is TRBV19; 10 bases match TRBD1. The CDR3 runs to 16 residues. In germline, CDR1 is LNHDA, CDR2 SQIVND (reference sequence). V dropped 6 bases and J dropped 4; count of bases not matched to a gene: 9. CDR3 protein: CASRSWGTGANQPQHF. CDR3 coding DNA: TGTGCCAGTAGATCATGGGGGACAGGGGCAAATCAGCCCCAGCATTTT.

The rearrangement links TRBV6-6 to TRBJ1-1; 8 bases match TRBD1. Germline V gene sequence: CDR1 MNHNY, CDR2 SVGAGI (reference sequence). Losses at the gene ends were 2 bases for V and 4 bases for J; bases not matched to a gene: 6. The CDR3 runs to 15 residues. CDR3 amino acids: CASSYDRGSGTEAFF. The DNA for the CDR3 is TGTGCCAGCAGTTACGACAGGGGTAGCGGCACTGAAGCTTTCTTT.

Written as DNA, the CDR3 is TGTGCCAGCAGTTCCCCGACCGGGTCAGGGGAGACCCAGTACTTC. It is translated as CASSSPTGSGETQYF. This chain uses TRBV28 with TRBJ2-5; a possible D gene is TRBD1 (5 bases). Trimming removed 4 bases from V and 5 bases from J, with 17 bases in between. Per the germline V gene, CDR1 is MDHEN and CDR2 is SYDVKM. The CDR3 is 15 amino acids.

Only one count was recorded for this clone. V usage is TRBV9 and J usage is TRBJ1-2; 8 nucleotides match TRBD1. The CDR3 is 15 amino acids. The germline CDR1 and CDR2 sequences are SGDLS and YYNGEE. Unmatched junction bases numbered 4, after V lost 1 base and J lost 2 bases. CDR3 DNA sequence: TGTGCCAGCAGCGTAATCTCAGGGGGCAACTATGGCTACACCTTC. Its protein is CASSVISGGNYGYTF.

The chain links TRBV5-1 to TRBJ2-7; D is unclear. V was shortened by 5 bases and J by 1 base, with 13 bases between the two germline ends. The CDR3 consists of 14 residues. The germline gives CDR1 SGHRS, CDR2 YFSETQ. CDR3 protein: CASSPLTGSYEQYF. The CDR3 bases are TGCGCCAGCAGTCCTTTGACGGGTTCCTACGAGCAGTACTTC.

V gene TRBV7-9 combines with J gene TRBJ2-3; tentatively, D is TRBD1 (5 bases). Trimming removed 9 bases at V and 1 base at J, with 11 bases between. The CDR3 loop spans 13 amino acids. CDR1 and CDR2 from the germline V gene are SEHNR and FQNEAQ (reference sequence). This CDR3 reads CASLLQGTDTQYF. The DNA of the CDR3 is TGTGCCAGTCTTTTACAGGGCACAGATACGCAGTATTTT.

V and J are TRBV18 and TRBJ2-5; D possibly corresponds to TRBD2 (7 bases). Germline V CDR1 and CDR2: KGHSH, LQKENI. This CDR3 has 17 amino acids. The V gene lost 4 bases and the J gene lost 4 bases, with 22 bases spanning the gap. DNA of the CDR3: TGTGCCAGCTCACGGTTCCTGGAGTCGGGGGGCCGAGAGACCCAGTACTTC. It translates to CASSRFLESGGRETQYF.

This clone showed up just a few times. The V call is TRBV10-3, the J call TRBJ1-5; TRBD1 is a possible D gene (6 bases). Deletions cut 10 bases from V and 0 bases from J, with 16 bases between. The CDR3 runs 15 residues. The germline gives CDR1 ENHRY, CDR2 SYGVKD. DNA of the CDR3: TGTGCCACTCGGACAGAGATTTATAGCAATCAGCCCCAGCATTTT. Its protein product is CATRTEIYSNQPQHF.

V is TRBV6-5 and J is TRBJ1-5, with 7 bases that match TRBD1. The CDR3 spans 13 residues. V was pared by 6 bases and J by 7 bases, with 6 bases of the junction left unmatched. Germline assignment: CDR1 MNHEY and CDR2 SVGAGI. The CDR3: CASRTGLGQPQHF. The CDR3 DNA reads as TGTGCCAGCAGGACAGGGTTAGGACAGCCCCAGCATTTT.

V is TRBV6-5 and J is TRBJ1-5; 8 nucleotides agree with TRBD1. V lost 7 bases, J lost 6 bases, and 11 bases stayed unmatched. Germline loops: CDR1 MNHEY, CDR2 SVGAGI. The CDR3 runs 15 residues. CDR3 nucleotides: TGTGCCAGCATTAGGAAACAGGGGGGAGGTCAGCCCCAGCATTTT. Translation gives CASIRKQGGGQPQHF.

V gene TRBV5-6 combines with J gene TRBJ2-5; tentative D call: TRBD2 (5 bases). Trimming stripped 5 bases from V and 2 bases from J, with 16 bases between. CDR1 and CDR2 from the germline V gene are SGHDT and YYEEEE. This CDR3 contains 15 residues. CDR3 nucleotides: TGTGCCAGCAGAAAAGCCCGTCGGGGACAAGAGACCCAGTACTTC. Translating gives CASRKARRGQETQYF.

J is TRBJ1-2 and V is TRBV7-8; unclear D gene. Per germline, CDR1 SGHVS and CDR2 FQNEAQ. The V end was cut by 1 base, the J end by 2 bases, with 11 bases between. This CDR3 region has 15 residues. CDR3 DNA sequence: TGTGCCAGCAGCTTAGATCGACTGACCAACTATGGCTACACCTTC. Encoded protein: CASSLDRLTNYGYTF.

The rearrangement links TRBV5-8 to TRBJ1-2, with D perhaps TRBD1 (6 bases). The CDR3 runs to 12 residues. Trimming took off 7 bases at V and 5 bases at J, with 12 bases between the two ends. Germline V gene lookup returns CDR1 SGHTS and CDR2 YDEGEE. CDR3 in DNA: TGTGCCAGCGAGGGAAGGGGGTATGGCTACACCTTC. It codes for CASEGRGYGYTF.

This rearrangement joins TRBV14 to TRBJ2-3, with TRBD2 matching over 10 bases. The V and J ends lost 5 bases and 0 bases, in that order; junction bases with no gene match: 8. Germline assignment: CDR1 SGHDN and CDR2 FVKESK. The CDR3 contains 17 residues. This chain's CDR3 is CASSAGPSGGSTDTQYF. CDR3 in DNA: TGTGCCAGCAGCGCAGGCCCTAGCGGGGGAAGCACAGATACGCAGTATTTT. The full variable domain, its missing parts supplied by reference TRBV14 and TRBJ2-3, is EAGVTQFPSHSVIEKGQTVTLRCDPISGHDNLYWYRRVMGKEIKFLLHFVKESKQDESGMPNNRFLAERTGGTYSTLKVQPAELEDSGVYFCASSAGPSGGSTDTQYFGPGTRLTVL.

The chain is built from TRBV28 and TRBJ2-5; possibly TRBD2 for D (5 bases). Germline lookup yields CDR1 MDHEN and CDR2 SYDVKM. The CDR3 loop spans 14 amino acids. Trimming took 5 bases from V and 2 from J, leaving 12 bases between them. In DNA form, the CDR3 reads TGTGCCAGCAGTCCGGCCGGGAAGCAAGAGACCCAGTACTTC. Encoded protein: CASSPAGKQETQYF.

V is TRBV5-5 and J is TRBJ2-7; TRBD2 aligns across 11 bases. J gave up 7 bases and V 4 bases, and 10 bases lay outside the gene matches. CDR1 SGHKS and CDR2 YYEKEE come from the germline V gene (reference sequence). The CDR3 has 15 residues. The CDR3: CASSTVAGGPGEQYF. CDR3 coding DNA: TGTGCCAGCAGCACAGTAGCGGGGGGGCCGGGAGAGCAGTACTTC.